This T cell receptor (beta chain) was captured by sequencing in a study of graft-versus-host responses after intestinal transplantation. The CDR3 is made up of 14 amino acids. Germline assignment: CDR1 MNHEY and CDR2 SMNVEV (reference sequence). Trimming took 0 bases from V and 5 from J, leaving 11 bases between them. Data came from immunoSEQ multiplex PCR; TCRdb stores just in-frame clones and leaves some out. This sample has roughly 40,000 clones, with roughly nine tenths found just once. The material sequenced was PBMCs, taken 267 days after transplant. The clonotype comes from a human patient who received an intestinal transplant, so some T cells may come from the graft donor. V usage is TRBV27 and J usage is TRBJ2-7; weak D call: TRBD1 (6 bases). CDR3 loop: CASSLSGGENEQYF. CDR3 in DNA: TGTGCCAGCAGTTTATCTGGGGGCGAAAACGAGCAGTACTTC.